These T cell receptor beta chains were read from a single sample in a study of T cells in localized non-small cell lung cancer. The repertoire was sequenced with immunoSEQ multiplex PCR; TCRdb's copy has only in-frame clones and lacks some. The table includes approximately 4,700 clones, about 30% detected once. This specimen was lung tumor tissue, taken before any cancer treatment. These receptors came from an older male donor with stage I lung adenocarcinoma. The CDR3 runs from the conserved cysteine through the conserved F or W. Fields, in order: CDR3 protein, J gene, clone size, D gene, V gene. A D gene is named only where the DNA matches it firmly. The size entry is marked missing in some rows and otherwise reads once, few, many or a size class.

CASSHHPLDNEQFF,TRBJ2-1,few,.,TRBV11-3
CASSRGGMSYEQYF,TRBJ2-7,.,.,TRBV23-1
CSVESPGPGGGETQYF,TRBJ2-5,.,.,TRBV29-1
CASSDLQGDGYTF,TRBJ1-2,medium-sized,.,TRBV9
CASSARIFRTLVNEKLFF,TRBJ1-4,few,.,TRBV6-8
CASSLGPGAYEQYF,TRBJ2-7,medium-sized,.,TRBV11-3
CAFASQGKGNTEAFF,TRBJ1-1,few,.,TRBV30
CASSKQGVRDEQYF,TRBJ2-7,medium-sized,.,TRBV6-8
CASIKDRGLGQPQHF,TRBJ1-5,.,.,TRBV19
CAWTTSGGPTDTQYF,TRBJ2-3,.,TRBD2,TRBV30
CASSEEPNTEAFF,TRBJ1-1,medium-sized,.,TRBV7-1
CASSQGQHTGELFF,TRBJ2-2,few,TRBD1,TRBV23-1
CASSRTVSSYEQYF,TRBJ2-7,.,.,TRBV11-3
CASRGLGGGLNTEAFF,TRBJ1-1,.,.,TRBV6-8
CASSVAEFGNEQYF,TRBJ2-7,medium-sized,.,TRBV9
CASSPLPAGLNEKLFF,TRBJ1-4,.,.,TRBV18
CASSQPGGSGGQPQHF,TRBJ1-5,once,TRBD1,TRBV23-1
CASSFAGTTNTEAFF,TRBJ1-1,.,.,TRBV11-3
CASTPARFTDTQYF,TRBJ2-3,.,.,TRBV19
CASSPDSSSEAFF,TRBJ1-1,few,.,TRBV19
CASGLDPGADTQYF,TRBJ2-3,.,.,TRBV12-5
CASSPSGGSYNEQFF,TRBJ2-1,few,TRBD2,TRBV11-3